This TCR beta chain was obtained from a study of glioma-infiltrating T cells. Whole-study findings and limits: Tissue-blood divergence was below expectation in non-neoplastic patients, above in gliomas. Tissue and blood shared very few CDR3 sequences.

The germline V gene has CDR1 LGHNT and CDR2 FRNRAP. The CDR3 consists of 13 residues. V lost 3 bases and J 4 bases, leaving 9 bases between the germline ends. The iRepertoire nested amplicon-rescue multiplex PCR amplified TCR alpha and beta CDR3s from RNA. Tissue mRNA or PBMC total RNA, 100-400 ng, went into one-step reverse transcription and amplification. One entry per CDR3 protein results from TCRdb running MiXCR on the multiplex PCR reads. The sample lists under 200,000 distinct CDR3 sequences, about 46% occurring once. This clonotype was counted a few times. Its antigen is as yet unknown. The source of this sequence is a human donor with low-grade glioma or glioblastoma, undergoing nonglioma brain surgery, or in good health (not recorded which). The rearrangement uses TRBV12-5 and TRBJ2-5; D not resolved. The specimen was glioma tissue, nonneoplastic brain tissue, or PBMCs (not recorded which). CDR3 in amino acids: CASGLDTSETQYF. The CDR3 DNA follows: TGTGCTAGTGGTTTAGACACGTCAGAGACCCAGTACTTC.